Below, 4 T cell receptor beta chains from the same sample are listed, as sequenced in a study of shared clonotypes between healthy human individuals. Method: immunoSEQ multiplex PCR; TCRdb's copy keeps in-frame clones and lacks some. This table has roughly 2.5 million clones, 90% to 95% appearing once. The material sequenced was naive CD4+ T cells sorted from blood. The subset denotes: CD45RA+ positively selected. The receptors shown here come from a man between 18 and 29 years old in good health.

This sequence joins TRBV5-1 and TRBJ2-1, with TRBD2 as a possible D gene (5 bases). The CDR3 is made up of 15 amino acids. With 5 bases removed from V and 2 bases from J, the gap between germline ends came to 14 bases. Germline values: CDR1 SGHRS, CDR2 YFSETQ. The CDR3 sequence is CASRRAVYTYNEQFF. The CDR3 DNA follows: TGCGCCAGCAGACGAGCGGTTTATACCTACAATGAGCAGTTCTTC.

The chain is built from TRBV10-3 and TRBJ2-2; no clear D. V was clipped by 3 bases and J by 5 bases, with 10 bases between them. There are 14 residues in the CDR3. Looked up from germline, CDR1 is ENHRY and CDR2 is SYGVKD. The CDR3 sequence is CAISDGYTTGELFF. The CDR3 DNA is TGTGCCATCAGTGACGGCTACACGACCGGGGAGCTGTTTTTT.

The rearrangement uses TRBV28 and TRBJ2-2; possibly TRBD1 for D (6 bases). The CDR3 is made up of 13 amino acids. Germline CDR1 is MDHEN and CDR2 is SYDVKM. The V gene lost 7 bases and the J gene lost 6 bases, with 12 bases spanning the gap. CDR3 in amino acids: CASIQSGAGELFF. CDR3 DNA: TGTGCCAGCATACAATCAGGGGCCGGGGAGCTGTTTTTT.

CDR3 region: CASSLEQGRGGTEAFF. CDR3 bases: TGTGCCAGCAGCTTAGAACAGGGTCGCGGTGGCACTGAAGCTTTCTTT. This sequence joins TRBV7-2 and TRBJ1-1; D perhaps matches TRBD1 (6 bases). The germline V gene has CDR1 SGHTA and CDR2 FQGNSA. CDR3 length: 16 amino acids. Trimming removed 1 base at V and 4 bases at J, with 16 bases between.